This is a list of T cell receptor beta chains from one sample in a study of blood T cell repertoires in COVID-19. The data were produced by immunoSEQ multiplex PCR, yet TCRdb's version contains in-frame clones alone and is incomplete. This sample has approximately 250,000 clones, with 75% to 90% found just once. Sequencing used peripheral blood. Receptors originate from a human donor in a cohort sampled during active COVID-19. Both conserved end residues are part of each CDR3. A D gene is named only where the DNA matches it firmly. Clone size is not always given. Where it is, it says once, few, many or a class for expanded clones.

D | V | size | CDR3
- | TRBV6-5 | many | CASGAPGLPIEAFF
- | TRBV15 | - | CATSRERSSTGELFF
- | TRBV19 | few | CASSWQMNTNQPQHF
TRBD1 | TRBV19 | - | CASRDQQGQRGYTF
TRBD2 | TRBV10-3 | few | CAIRAGSGTDTQYF
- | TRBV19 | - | CASSSTGSTEAFF
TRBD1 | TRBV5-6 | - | CASSLVDRGETQYF
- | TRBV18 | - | CASSRKSDSQETQYF
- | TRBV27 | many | CASRQIDSPGSDSYTF
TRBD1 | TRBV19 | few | CASSSPRGLSYEQYF
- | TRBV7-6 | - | CASSLSQGRYEKLFF
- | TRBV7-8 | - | CASSQTTLQGGYTF
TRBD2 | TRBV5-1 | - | CASRLAGGRELFF
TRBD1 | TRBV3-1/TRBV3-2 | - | CASSQVGQGLFKLFF
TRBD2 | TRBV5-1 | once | CASSLGSAGGPFEQYF
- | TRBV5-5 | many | CASSLAAGAQPQHF
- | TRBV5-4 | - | CASSFVPTAEAFF
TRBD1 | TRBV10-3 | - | CAIRDDRASNQPQHF
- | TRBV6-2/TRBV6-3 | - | CASSYLDRTYEQYF
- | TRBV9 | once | CASSRSPGASYEQYF
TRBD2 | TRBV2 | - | CASISTNEGASGNVREQFF
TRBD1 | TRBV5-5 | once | CASSLVPRGTAYEQYF
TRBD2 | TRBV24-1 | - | CAISETNSGGGREQFF
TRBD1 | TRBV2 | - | CASSVGTGGEKLFF
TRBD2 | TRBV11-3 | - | CASSFSSGGTDTQYF
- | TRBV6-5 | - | CASRRSNNEQFF
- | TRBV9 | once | CASSVGSLAGGETQYF
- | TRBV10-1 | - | CASSGPGDIPNEQFF
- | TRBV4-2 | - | CASSQASYSNQPQHF
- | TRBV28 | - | CASSDRSSPGGYTF
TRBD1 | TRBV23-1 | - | CASSQSWDRGNTGELFF
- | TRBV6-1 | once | CASTLSGDNYGYTF
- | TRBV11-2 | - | CASSSRDDPIPYEQYF
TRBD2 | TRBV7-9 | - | CASSLAVLSGREELFF
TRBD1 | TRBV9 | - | CASSASGTGGGLFF
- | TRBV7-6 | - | CASSLESGVAGNTIYF
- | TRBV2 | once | CASRPGGAGNSPLHF
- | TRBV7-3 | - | CASSSTITDTQYF
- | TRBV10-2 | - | CASSLDRGDTEAFF
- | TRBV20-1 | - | CSARATSEQYF
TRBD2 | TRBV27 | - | CASRQQSASGRADTQYF
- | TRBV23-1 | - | CATRTSESGMNTEAFF